Included here is one T cell receptor beta chain sequence, with context. What this receptor recognizes is not known. No quality values exist for individual bases; no much larger clone is one base distant. The CDR3 regions of human TCRbeta chains were subjected to immunosequencing. As for the original processing: Repertoire TCRs were matched against a reference library of SARS-CoV-2-specific TCRs generated with the MIRA antigen-specificity platform. Breadth meant the fraction of unique TCRs that were SARS-CoV-2-associated, whereas depth meant the fraction of total T cells that were SARS-CoV-2-associated. Using the MIRA data, each spike-specific TCR was assigned both to the spike region to which the TCR was reactive and to a CD4 or CD8 class. Log10-transformed breadth and depth values were compared by one-way ANOVA with Sidak's multiple comparisons tests. Drawn from immuneACCESS, this table holds only the in-frame rearrangements with V and J called that TCRdb kept. Clones are partly lost; checked studies trace under half to an unresolved V gene and leave the rest unexplained. V, J and clone size reflect that table, while D and trimming were determined from the DNA. Recorded for this sample are about 150,000 clones; around nine tenths of them occurred a single time. The ten largest clones add up to around 5.2% of the sample.

These data belong to a study of T cell responses to AZD1222 COVID-19 vaccine (dated by TCRdb to about 2021). For context, the study as a whole: AZD1222 recipients given second doses at about 4 weeks or at about 12 weeks were pooled, since spike-specific TCR depth and breadth were not found to differ between the two schedules. TCR sequencing was performed for more than 230 trial participants, of whom around 200 were given two doses of AZD1222 and approximately 25 were given two doses of MenACWY control vaccine. Trial participants were enrolled by age into 18-55, 56-69 and 70-plus year subgroups, with roughly 160, 29 and 62 TCR-sequenced participants respectively. Points the paper makes about the study in general: The 56-69-year group was small, and its depth increase did not reach significance, likely because of low power. The vaccine-associated CD4 TCRs covered the entire spike protein, and the dominant responses fell in regions 160-218 and 743-854. Reportedly, almost half of the unique spike-specific TCRs recognized epitopes lying outside the regions that are mutated in the B.1.351 and B.1.1.7 variants. Spike-specific TCR breadth and depth rose significantly after two AZD1222 doses compared with day 0 and with MenACWY recipients. Most participants were white British and females outnumbered males, and the authors suggested that clonal diversity may have been underestimated. Because no day 14 peak-response samples were available, repertoires were characterized only after the peak T cell response. Conclusions about previously exposed vaccinees are limited, since just five or six AZD1222 recipients were seropositive for SARS-CoV-2 at baseline.

Read against the paper, the sample's time point label means: baseline before first vaccination. The vaccinee samples were drawn from two UK trials, COV001 and COV002, one of which was a single-blind randomized controlled phase 2/3 trial testing AZD1222 (ChAdOx1 nCoV-19) in healthy adults. For TCRbeta chain sequencing, PBMC samples from trial participants were taken at day 0 and at day 28 after the second dose. The cysteine opens and the phenylalanine closes a CDR3 of 13 amino acids. The DNA shown is the 39-base CDR3, in frame from base 1. Looking up the germline V gene yields CDR1 SGHTS and CDR2 YDEGEE. V is cut back by 7 bases and J by 8 bases, with 9 bases in the junction unmatched.

This material consisted of peripheral blood, taken on day 0 of AZD1222 vaccination. The TCR originated in an adult in good health. The rearranged segments are TRBV5-8 and TRBJ1-2; 9 nucleotides in the junction match TRBD1. The DNA is TGTGCCAGCTACACCGGGACAGGGTACGGCTACACCTTC. Translated, this gives CASYTGTGYGYTF.